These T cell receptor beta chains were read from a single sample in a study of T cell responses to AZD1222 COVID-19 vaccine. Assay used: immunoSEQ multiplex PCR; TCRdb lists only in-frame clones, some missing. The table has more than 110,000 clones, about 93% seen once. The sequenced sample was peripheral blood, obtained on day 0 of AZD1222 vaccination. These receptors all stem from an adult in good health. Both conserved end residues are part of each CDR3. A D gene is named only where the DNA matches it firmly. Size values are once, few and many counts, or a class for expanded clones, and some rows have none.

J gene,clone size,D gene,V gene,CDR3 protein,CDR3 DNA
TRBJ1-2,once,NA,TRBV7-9,CASSLYEAYGYTF,TGTGCCAGCAGCTTATACGAGGCCTATGGCTACACCTTC
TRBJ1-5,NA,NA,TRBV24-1,CATAGDNDNQPQHF,TGTGCCACCGCAGGGGATAATGACAATCAGCCCCAGCATTTT
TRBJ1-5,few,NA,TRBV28,CASSPSSTGNNQPQHF,TGTGCCAGCAGTCCCTCGTCCACAGGGAACAATCAGCCCCAGCATTTT
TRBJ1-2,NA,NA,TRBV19,CASSFPGRSNYGYTF,TGTGCCAGTAGTTTCCCGGGACGGTCTAACTATGGCTACACCTTC
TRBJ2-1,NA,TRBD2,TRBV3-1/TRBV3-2,CASSQVGFTSGGVNEQFF,TGTGCCAGCAGCCAAGTGGGATTTACTAGCGGGGGGGTCAATGAGCAGTTCTTC
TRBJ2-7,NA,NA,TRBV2,CASSPGDYEQYF,TGTGCCAGCAGCCCTGGGGACTACGAGCAGTACTTC
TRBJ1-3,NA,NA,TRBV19,CASSIADGNTIYF,TGTGCCAGTAGTATCGCCGACGGAAACACCATATATTTT
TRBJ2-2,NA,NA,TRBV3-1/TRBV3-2,CASSPLGRGTGELFF,TGTGCCAGCAGCCCACTAGGTCGAGGCACCGGGGAGCTGTTTTTT
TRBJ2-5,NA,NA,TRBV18,CASSPDRGETQYF,TGTGCCAGCTCACCTGACCGGGGGGAGACCCAGTACTTC
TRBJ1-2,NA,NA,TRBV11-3,CASSLAGVYGYTF,TGTGCCAGCAGCTTAGCCGGGGTCTATGGCTACACCTTC
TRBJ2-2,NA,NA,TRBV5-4,CASSLDTGELFF,TGTGCCAGCAGCTTGGACACCGGGGAGCTGTTTTTT
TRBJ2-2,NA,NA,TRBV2,CASSDGGDGTGELFF,TGTGCCAGCAGTGACGGCGGGGACGGCACCGGGGAGCTGTTTTTT
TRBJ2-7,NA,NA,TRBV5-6,CASSFNTYEQYF,TGTGCCAGCAGCTTTAATACCTACGAGCAGTACTTC
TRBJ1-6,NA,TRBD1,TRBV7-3,CASSEGTERNSPLHF,TGTGCCAGCAGCGAAGGGACAGAAAGAAATTCACCCCTCCACTTT
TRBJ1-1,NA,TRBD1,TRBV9,CASSVVGGQGYNTEAFF,TGTGCCAGCAGCGTAGTTGGGGGACAGGGGTACAACACTGAAGCTTTCTTT
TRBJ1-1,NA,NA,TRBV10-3,CAISELGNTEAFF,TGTGCCATCAGTGAGTTGGGGAACACTGAAGCTTTCTTT
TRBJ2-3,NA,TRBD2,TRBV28,CASGVAASGTTDTQYF,TGTGCCAGCGGGGTGGCGGCTAGCGGGACCACAGATACGCAGTATTTT
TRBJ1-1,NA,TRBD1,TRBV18,CASSPSTGGLTEAFF,TGTGCCAGCTCACCTTCGACAGGGGGCCTCACTGAAGCTTTCTTT
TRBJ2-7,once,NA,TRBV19,CASSGEQEQYF,TGTGCCAGTTCGGGGGAACAGGAGCAGTACTTC
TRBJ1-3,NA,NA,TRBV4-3,CASSQGIGGDTIYF,TGCGCCAGCAGCCAAGGGATTGGGGGGGACACCATATATTTT
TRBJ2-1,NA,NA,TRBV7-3,CASSLIGQGYNEQFF,TGTGCCAGCAGCTTAATCGGTCAGGGCTACAATGAGCAGTTCTTC
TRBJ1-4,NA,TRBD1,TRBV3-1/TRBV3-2,CASSPRQGTYNEKLFF,TGTGCCAGCAGCCCGCGACAGGGGACTTATAATGAAAAACTGTTTTTT
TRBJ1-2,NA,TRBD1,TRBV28,CASTARGQLLSHGYTF,TGTGCCAGCACCGCTCGGGGACAGCTACTCAGTCATGGCTACACCTTC
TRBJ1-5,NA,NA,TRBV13,CASSTGKQPQHF,TGTGCCAGCAGCACAGGGAAGCAGCCCCAGCATTTT
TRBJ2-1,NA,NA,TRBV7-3,CASSPHHPYNEQFF,TGTGCCAGCAGCCCACACCACCCCTACAATGAGCAGTTCTTC
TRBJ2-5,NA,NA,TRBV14,CASSRDRAVRGQETQYF,TGTGCCAGCAGCCGAGACCGAGCCGTCCGGGGGCAAGAGACCCAGTACTTC
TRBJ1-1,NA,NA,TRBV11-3,CASSSSGTNLRKAFF,TGTGCCAGCAGCTCCTCCGGGACCAACCTTAGGAAAGCTTTCTTT
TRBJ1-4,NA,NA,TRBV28,CASSLVPGDFEKLFF,TGTGCCAGCAGTTTAGTCCCAGGGGATTTCGAAAAACTGTTTTTT
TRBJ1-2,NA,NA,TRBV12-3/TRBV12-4,CASSYFQGLGYTF,TGTGCCAGCAGTTATTTCCAGGGGCTTGGCTACACCTTC
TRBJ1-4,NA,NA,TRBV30,CAWTRLGQGSEKLFF,TGTGCCTGGACCCGCTTGGGGCAGGGAAGTGAAAAACTGTTTTTT
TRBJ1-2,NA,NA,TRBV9,CASSVGRQVYGYTF,TGTGCCAGCAGCGTAGGACGGCAGGTCTATGGCTACACCTTC